This T cell receptor beta chain was identified in a study of T cells in narcolepsy. Points from the study as a whole: Healthy controls reportedly lacked the autoreactive clonotypes serially found in patients' blood.

The V end lost 4 bases, the J end lost 9 bases, and 19 bases lay between the germline ends. CDR1 and CDR2 (germline): SEHNR, FQNEAQ (reference sequence). This CDR3 has 15 residues. Profiling relied on immunoSEQ multiplex PCR, and the TCRdb table lists in-frame clones only, not all of them. Found here are 20,000 to 25,000 clones, approximately 85% of them singletons; the top ten hold 10% to 13%. In regard to this clone: Antigen: not known.

This receptor was taken from a human donor in good health. Sequencing was done on a sample of memory (CD45RA-) CD4+ T cells from blood. The J gene is TRBJ2-1, the V gene TRBV7-9; D is undetermined. CDR3 DNA sequence: TGTGCCAGCAGCTCTCCCTCCCTGGGTACATTTGAGCAGTTCTTC. Residues: CASSSPSLGTFEQFF.